This T cell receptor (beta chain) was sequenced in a study of shared clonotypes between healthy human individuals. Study information: Per-donor plates numbered three CD4 naive, three CD4 memory, two CD8 naive and one CD8 memory.

Naive CD8 populations comprised CD45RO-negative cells positively selected for CCR7, excluding terminally differentiated effector memory CD45RA+ cells. Healthy HIV-negative adults with no recent acute infections or vaccinations were recruited as donors. Trimming removed 4 bases at V and 3 bases at J, with 7 bases between. There are 11 residues in the CDR3. Per the germline V gene, CDR1 is SQVTM and CDR2 is ANQGSEA. To note about this clone: The antigen is unknown.

Overall study findings and caveats: Clonotypes shared by all four sorted-subset donors had higher generation probabilities than non-shared clonotypes.

Sequencing was performed with immunoSEQ multiplex PCR; in TCRdb, only in-frame clones are kept and a portion is missing. The table lists about 2.1 million clones, about 93% of them singletons. Sequencing was carried out using naive CD8+ T cells from PBMCs. This chain uses TRBV29-1 with TRBJ2-7; D gene uncertain. The source is a man aged 18 to 29 in good health. Some clones in this sample may be carry-over from other donors' samples. The CDR3: CSVGEDYEQYF. For the CDR3, the DNA is TGCAGCGTTGGAGAAGACTACGAGCAGTACTTC.